Listed below are T cell receptor beta chains from one sample, sequenced in a study of glioma-infiltrating T cells after dendritic cell vaccination. TCRdb's table, derived via immunoSEQ multiplex PCR, lists solely in-frame clones and lacks some. The sample lists 110,000 or so clones, around 87% occurring once. Source: blood, taken after dendritic cell vaccination. These receptors were collected from a human donor with glioblastoma. Both conserved end residues are part of each CDR3. Each record gives: J gene, CDR3 length, D gene, V gene, clone size, CDR3 protein, CDR3 DNA. A D gene is named only where the DNA matches it firmly. Clone size is not always given. Where it is, it says once, few, many or a class for expanded clones.

>TRBJ2-3|16|NA|TRBV11-2|NA
CASSFQDSAGTDTQYF
TGTGCCAGCAGCTTCCAGGACTCAGCCGGCACAGATACGCAGTATTTT
>TRBJ2-1|14|TRBD2|TRBV2|many
CASATSGGYNEQFF
TGTGCCAGCGCAACTAGCGGGGGGTACAATGAGCAGTTCTTC
>TRBJ1-3|15|NA|TRBV6-6|few
CASSRQAEVGNTIYF
TGTGCCAGCAGTAGACAGGCAGAGGTGGGAAACACCATATATTTT
>TRBJ2-3|15|TRBD2|TRBV7-2|NA
CASSLGGTSGARQYF
TGTGCCAGCAGCTTAGGAGGGACTAGCGGGGCAAGGCAGTATTTT
>TRBJ2-5|13|NA|TRBV2|NA
CASSGEWGETQYF
TGTGCCAGCAGTGGAGAATGGGGCGAGACCCAGTACTTC
>TRBJ2-2|13|NA|TRBV5-1|NA
CASSLSLTGELFF
TGCGCCAGCAGCTTATCTCTCACCGGGGAGCTGTTTTTT
>TRBJ2-3|15|TRBD2|TRBV30|NA
CAWSVGSGRTDTQYF
TGTGCCTGGAGTGTAGGTAGCGGGAGAACAGATACGCAGTATTTT
>TRBJ1-6|15|NA|TRBV18|NA
CASSPRAGANSPLHF
TGTGCCAGCTCACCAAGGGCAGGGGCGAATTCACCCCTCCACTTT
>TRBJ1-3|15|NA|TRBV6-1|NA
CASSRGGGTGNTIYF
TGTGCCAGCAGCCGCGGGGGTGGGACTGGAAACACCATATATTTT
>TRBJ2-5|14|NA|TRBV5-1|NA
CASSPGATRETQYF
TGCGCCAGCAGCCCAGGGGCCACTCGGGAGACCCAGTACTTC
>TRBJ2-3|13|NA|TRBV29-1|NA
CSVEGGGTDTQYF
TGCAGCGTTGAAGGGGGCGGTACAGATACGCAGTATTTT
>TRBJ1-2|12|NA|TRBV6-1|NA
CASIRTTHGYTF
TGTGCCAGCATCAGAACTACACATGGCTACACCTTC
>TRBJ2-3|15|TRBD1|TRBV11-2|NA
CASSLGTGPTDTQYF
TGTGCCAGCAGCTTAGGGACAGGGCCAACAGATACGCAGTATTTT
>TRBJ1-2|13|NA|TRBV2|NA
CASSEKADYGYTF
TGTGCCAGCAGTGAGAAGGCGGACTATGGCTACACCTTC
>TRBJ2-5|16|NA|TRBV7-9|NA
CASSPSLERYQETQYF
TGTGCCAGCAGCCCATCTCTCGAGCGGTACCAAGAGACCCAGTACTTC
>TRBJ2-2|13|NA|TRBV7-3|NA
CASSTGETGELFF
TGTGCCAGCAGCACGGGGGAGACCGGGGAGCTGTTTTTT
>TRBJ2-2|15|NA|TRBV10-3|NA
CATIPSVANTGELFF
TGTGCCACGATCCCTAGCGTCGCAAACACCGGGGAGCTGTTTTTT
>TRBJ2-2|15|NA|TRBV5-1|NA
CASSTDTANTGELFF
TGCGCCAGCAGCACTGACACCGCGAACACCGGGGAGCTGTTTTTT
>TRBJ2-7|19|TRBD2|TRBV11-1|NA
CASSRKPFRLAGGGSEQYF
TGTGCCAGCAGCAGGAAACCCTTTAGACTAGCGGGAGGAGGCTCCGAGCAGTACTTC
>TRBJ1-2|13|NA|TRBV14|NA
CASSQAFHYGYTF
TGTGCCAGCAGCCAAGCCTTTCACTATGGCTACACCTTC
>TRBJ1-6|14|NA|TRBV2|NA
CASSEEQTNSPLHF
TGTGCCAGCAGTGAAGAACAGACAAATTCCCCCCTCCACTTT
>TRBJ2-1|12|TRBD2|TRBV29-1|NA
CSVGGTNNEQFF
TGCAGCGTTGGCGGGACTAACAATGAGCAGTTCTTC
>TRBJ2-7|12|NA|TRBV2|once
CASSEYIYEQYF
TGTGCCAGCAGTGAATATATCTACGAACAGTACTTC
>TRBJ1-1|11|NA|TRBV19|NA
CASSQRLEAFF
TGTGCCAGTAGCCAGAGACTTGAAGCTTTCTTT
>TRBJ2-3|16|TRBD1|TRBV30|NA
CAWSAHTGGSTDTQYF
TGTGCCTGGAGTGCGCACACAGGGGGCTCCACAGATACGCAGTATTTT
>TRBJ2-7|15|TRBD2|TRBV19|NA
CASSLSGRAPYEQYF
TGTGCCAGTAGTTTAAGCGGGAGGGCCCCCTACGAGCAGTACTTC
>TRBJ2-2|14|TRBD2|TRBV12-5|NA
CASGHTSETGELFF
TGTGCTAGTGGGCATACTAGCGAGACCGGGGAGCTGTTTTTT
>TRBJ1-1|13|NA|TRBV27|NA
CASTGTMNTEAFF
TGTGCCAGCACCGGGACAATGAACACTGAAGCTTTCTTT
>TRBJ1-1|15|NA|TRBV19|NA
CASSMIFMGTPEAFF
TGTGCCAGTAGTATGATTTTTATGGGGACTCCAGAAGCTTTCTTT
>TRBJ2-6|17|NA|TRBV2|NA
CASSEFTALYGANVLTF
TGTGCCAGCAGTGAATTCACAGCTTTGTACGGGGCCAACGTCCTGACTTTC
>TRBJ2-3|15|TRBD2|TRBV4-1|NA
CASSRGGGRPDTQYF
TGCGCCAGCAGCCGGGGGGGCGGGAGGCCAGATACGCAGTATTTT
>TRBJ2-7|15|TRBD2|TRBV7-2|NA
CASSALLAGGYEQYF
TGTGCCAGCAGCGCCTTACTAGCGGGGGGATACGAGCAGTACTTC
>TRBJ2-2|14|NA|TRBV2|NA
CASAYGTSTGELFF
TGTGCCAGCGCCTACGGGACATCGACCGGGGAGCTGTTTTTT
>TRBJ2-1|14|NA|TRBV9|once
CASSVATVGGEQFF
TGTGCCAGCAGCGTAGCTACGGTGGGGGGTGAGCAGTTCTTC
>TRBJ2-1|14|TRBD2|TRBV6-5|NA
CASSRAGLYNEQFF
TGTGCCAGCAGCCGAGCGGGACTCTACAATGAGCAGTTCTTC
>TRBJ1-2|13|TRBD1|TRBV30|few
CAWTRTGVYGYTF
TGTGCCTGGACGCGGACAGGAGTCTATGGCTACACCTTC